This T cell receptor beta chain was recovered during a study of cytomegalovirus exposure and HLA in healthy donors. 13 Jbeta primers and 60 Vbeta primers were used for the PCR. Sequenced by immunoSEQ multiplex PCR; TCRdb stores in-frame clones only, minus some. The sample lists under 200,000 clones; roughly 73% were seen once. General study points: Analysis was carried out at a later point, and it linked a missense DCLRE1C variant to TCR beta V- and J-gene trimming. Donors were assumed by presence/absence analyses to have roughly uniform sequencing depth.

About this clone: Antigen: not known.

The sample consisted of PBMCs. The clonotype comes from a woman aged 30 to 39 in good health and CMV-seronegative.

The CDR3 nucleotides are TGTGCCAGCAGCCCCGTCCGGAATTCACCCCTCCACTTT. As protein: CASSPVRNSPLHF. The chain joins TRBV11-2 to TRBJ1-6; D ambiguous. The CDR3 is 13 residues long. The germline gives CDR1 SGHAT, CDR2 FQNNGV. V was clipped by 5 bases and J by 7 bases, with 9 bases between them. The full variable domain, with the rest looked up from reference TRBV11-2 and TRBJ1-6, is EAGVAQSPRYKIIEKRQSVAFWCNPISGHATLYWYQQILGQGPKLLIQFQNNGVVDDSQLPKDRFSAERLKGVDSTLKIQPAKLEDSAVYLCASSPVRNSPLHFGNGTRLTVT.